This TCR beta chain was recovered during a study of cytomegalovirus exposure and HLA in healthy donors. Study-level points and caveats: The classifier reportedly diagnosed cytomegalovirus status with high sensitivity and specificity.

The PCR was carried out with 60 Vbeta primers and 13 Jbeta primers. Sequencing was performed with immunoSEQ multiplex PCR; in TCRdb, only in-frame clones are kept and a portion is missing. The sample yields 100,000 to 120,000 clones, 60% to 85% seen once. As concerns this clone: Its antigen is undetermined.

CDR3 length: 19 residues. V trimming: 6 bases; J trimming: 0 bases; junction bases outside the gene matches: 17. Germline CDR1 and CDR2: LNHDA and SQIVND (reference sequence). The receptor's source is a woman aged 25-40 years in good health and CMV-seronegative. The sequencing input was PBMCs. The chain is built from TRBV19 and TRBJ1-5, with 7 bases lining up with TRBD1. CDR3 region: CASSTLPGQGVYSNQPQHF. The CDR3 DNA reads TGTGCCAGTAGCACCCTCCCCGGCCAGGGGGTATATAGCAATCAGCCCCAGCATTTT.